This T cell receptor beta chain was retrieved from a study of blood T cell repertoires in COVID-19. Study-wide context: COVID-19 samples, acute and convalescent, were from the United States, Italy and Spain. In each case, the material was cDNA or gDNA derived from T cells, B-cell-depleted T cells, or PBMCs.

Authors' processing steps: Reference gene primer amplification gave nucleated cell count estimates. Sequenced by immunoSEQ multiplex PCR; TCRdb stores in-frame clones only, minus some. V and J calls and clone size are given by that table; D and trimming were obtained from the DNA. Here the sample spans around 50,000 clones, 80% to 95% being singletons. CDR3 size: 15 residues. Trimming at V came to 6 bases and at J to 1 base, leaving 9 bases not matched to a gene. Looked up from germline, CDR1 is MGHRA and CDR2 is YSYEKL. The sample comprised peripheral blood. The TCR was taken from a human donor in a cohort sampled during active COVID-19. This chain uses TRBV4-1 with TRBJ2-7, with 7 positions matching TRBD2. CDR3: CASRLTLRGSYEQYF. In DNA form, the CDR3 reads TGCGCCAGCAGACTCACCTTGCGGGGGTCCTACGAGCAGTACTTC.